The present T cell receptor beta chain was sequenced within a study of blood T cell repertoires in COVID-19 (dated by TCRdb to 2019 to 2021). Study-level background: Samples covering the acute and convalescent phases of COVID-19 were provided by collaborators in the United States, Italy and Spain. The prospective study material was composed of cDNA or gDNA derived from T cells, B-cell-depleted T cells, or PBMCs. The dataset comprised deeply sampled blood TCRbeta repertoires from subjects exposed to, actively infected with, or recovered from COVID-19. A freely available public database, intended as a resource for researchers studying the immune response to SARS-CoV-2, is where the repertoires were released. The samples were drawn from the first 160 participants of the ongoing ImmuneRACE study and from 950 to 1,500 subjects provided by 6 global collaborators. The sample metadata nearly always contained a de-identified subject ID, COVID-19 status, age in years and sex. Where available, HLA class I and class II types were obtained from metadata supplied by the sample provider rather than from assay-based typing. What the research found in general, with its limitations: The amount of clinical and demographic metadata varied by source and participant and was provided uncurated.

TCRbeta CDR3 regions were amplified from genomic DNA using the immunoSEQ Assay, a bias-controlled multiplex PCR. From the authors' description of their analysis: Nucleated cell counts per sample were estimated from amplification of reference gene primers within the assay. Sequence reads were collapsed and filtered to measure the absolute abundance of every unique TCRbeta CDR3 rearrangement. For each sample, productive Simpson clonality was calculated as the square root of Simpson's diversity index across productive rearrangements. This immuneACCESS table, as held by TCRdb, lists in-frame sequences with V and J called but not all clones. Of the missing ones, under half trace to an unresolved V gene in checked studies; the others have no known cause. The V and J calls and clone size were taken over from that table, and D and trimming were inferred from the DNA. The sample yields about 51,000 clones; approximately 86% were counted once. Roughly 4.5% of the sample belongs to the ten largest clones.

Collaborating institutions collected whole blood in K2EDTA tubes following their own protocols. For TCRbeta analysis, collaborator samples were shipped as frozen whole blood, as isolated PBMCs, or as DNA extracted from either sample type. Trimming removed 1 base from V and 0 bases from J, leaving 10 bases between the germline ends. Including cysteine and phenylalanine, the CDR3 has 15 amino acids. Only the CDR3 DNA stays, 45 bases, in frame from base 1. CDR1 and CDR2 are read off the germline V gene as LGHNA and YSLEER. As concerns this clone: Its antigen is not yet known. No much larger clone exists at a distance of one base, and base qualities are not known.

The sequencing input was peripheral blood. The sequence joins TRBV4-3 to TRBJ2-7; TRBD2 is a weak D gene call, 6 bases matching. The source is a man of 80 years or more with active COVID-19. CDR3 protein: CASSQVGGASYEQYF. The DNA sequence follows: TGCGCCAGCAGCCAAGTAGGAGGGGCCTCCTACGAGCAGTACTTC.